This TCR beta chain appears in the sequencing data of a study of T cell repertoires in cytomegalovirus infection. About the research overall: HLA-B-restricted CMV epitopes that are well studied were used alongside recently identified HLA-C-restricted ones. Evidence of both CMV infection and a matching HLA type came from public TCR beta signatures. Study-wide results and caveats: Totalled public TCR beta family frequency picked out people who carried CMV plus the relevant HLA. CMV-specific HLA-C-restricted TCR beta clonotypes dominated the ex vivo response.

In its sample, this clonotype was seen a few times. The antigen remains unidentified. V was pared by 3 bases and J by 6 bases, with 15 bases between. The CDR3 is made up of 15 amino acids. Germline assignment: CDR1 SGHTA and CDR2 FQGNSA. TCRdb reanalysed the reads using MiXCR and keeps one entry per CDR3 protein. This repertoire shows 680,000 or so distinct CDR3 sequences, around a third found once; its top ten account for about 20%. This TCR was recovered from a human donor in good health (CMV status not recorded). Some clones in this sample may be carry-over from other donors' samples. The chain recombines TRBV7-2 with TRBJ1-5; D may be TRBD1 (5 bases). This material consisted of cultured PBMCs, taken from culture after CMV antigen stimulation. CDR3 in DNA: TGTGCCAGCAGCTTGGGACGAGGGGCGCGTCAGCCCCAGCATTTT. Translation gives CASSLGRGARQPQHF.